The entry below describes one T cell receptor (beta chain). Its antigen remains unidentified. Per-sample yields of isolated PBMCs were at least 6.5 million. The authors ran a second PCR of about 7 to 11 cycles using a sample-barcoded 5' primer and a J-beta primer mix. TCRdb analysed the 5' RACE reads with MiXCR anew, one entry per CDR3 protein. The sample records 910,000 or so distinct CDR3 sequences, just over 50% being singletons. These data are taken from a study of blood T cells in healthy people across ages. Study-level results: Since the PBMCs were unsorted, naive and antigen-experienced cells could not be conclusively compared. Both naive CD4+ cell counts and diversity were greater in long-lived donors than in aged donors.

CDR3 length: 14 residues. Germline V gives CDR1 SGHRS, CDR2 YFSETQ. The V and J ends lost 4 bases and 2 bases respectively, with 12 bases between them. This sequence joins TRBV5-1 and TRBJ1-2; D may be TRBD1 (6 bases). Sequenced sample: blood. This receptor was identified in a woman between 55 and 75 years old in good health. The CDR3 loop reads CASSADRRNYGYTF. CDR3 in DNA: TGCGCCAGCAGCGCGGACAGAAGGAACTATGGCTACACCTTC.